This TCR beta chain stems from a study of human thymus T cells. A word on this clone: Its antigen is still unknown.

General study results and limits: Thymic repertoires from unrelated individuals overlapped highly, related research reported. Across thymic and blood repertoires, the usage of V and J genes appeared to be biased.

TCRdb's table, derived via immunoSEQ multiplex PCR, lists solely in-frame clones and lacks some. There are about 78,000 clones in the sample; 90% to 97% occur only once, and 0.031% lies in the top ten. Thymus specimens were resections from corrective heart surgery. All donors were healthy Finnish infants who were undergoing corrective surgery to treat congenital heart defects. The germline V gene encodes CDR1 SGHRS and CDR2 YFSETQ. Trimming took 5 bases from V and 1 from J; bases not matched to a gene: 8. This CDR3 is 15 amino acids long. The sample consisted of thymus tissue. The chain is built from TRBV5-1 and TRBJ2-7, with 8 bases fitting TRBD2. The source of this sequence is a boy under three years old with a congenital heart defect but otherwise immunologically healthy. The CDR3 region is CASSPTSGLSYEQYF. Here the CDR3 DNA reads TGCGCCAGCAGTCCCACTAGCGGCCTTTCCTACGAGCAGTACTTC.